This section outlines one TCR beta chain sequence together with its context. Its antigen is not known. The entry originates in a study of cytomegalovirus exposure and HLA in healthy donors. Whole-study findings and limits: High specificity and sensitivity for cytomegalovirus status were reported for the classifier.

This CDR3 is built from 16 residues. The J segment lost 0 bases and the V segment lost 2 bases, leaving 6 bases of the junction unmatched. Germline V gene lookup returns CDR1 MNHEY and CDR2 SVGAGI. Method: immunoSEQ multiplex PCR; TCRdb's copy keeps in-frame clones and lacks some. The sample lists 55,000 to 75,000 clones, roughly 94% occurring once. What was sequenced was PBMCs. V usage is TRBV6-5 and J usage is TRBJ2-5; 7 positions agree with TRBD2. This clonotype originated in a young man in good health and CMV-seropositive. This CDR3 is CASSYQLAAYQETQYF. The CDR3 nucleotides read TGTGCCAGCAGTTACCAGCTAGCGGCGTACCAAGAGACCCAGTACTTC.